The present T cell receptor (beta chain) was sequenced within a study of T-cell reconstitution after alpha-beta-depleted transplantation in children. Study outcomes and limitations: It was surviving recipient T cells and thymic progenitors that gave some patients high TCRbeta diversity at day 60.

V lost 3 bases to trimming and J lost 3 bases, with 5 bases between them. The CDR3 sequence is 12 residues long. The V gene's germline CDR1 is DFQATT and CDR2 SNEGSKA (reference sequence). Unique molecular identifiers were incorporated during preparation of the TCRbeta library. TCRdb recomputed calls from the PCR reads with MiXCR, one row per CDR3 protein. The sample carries 670,000 or so distinct CDR3 sequences, less than 15% recorded once. This clonotype occurred a few times. Its antigen is not identified. This sequence originates from a girl between 2 and 10 years old with congenital amegakaryocytic thrombocytopenia, due to receive a stem cell transplant. Material: PBMCs, obtained before TCRalphabeta/CD19-depleted stem cell transplant. The rearrangement uses TRBV20-1 and TRBJ2-2; D remains ambiguous. The CDR3 spells CSARHHTGELFF. CDR3 DNA sequence: TGCAGTGCTAGGCACCACACCGGGGAGCTGTTTTTT.